A single sample is the source of the 26 T cell receptor beta chains below, sequenced in a study of beta chain features in type 1 diabetes. What was sequenced were expressed TCRB transcripts, since all of the isolated RNA had been reverse transcribed. Generated by immunoSEQ multiplex PCR, the TCRdb table keeps only in-frame clones and is missing some. The table has 100,000 to 150,000 clones, around a sixth seen once. These receptors have no identified antigens. Findings and caveats of the study: Shorter TCRB CDR3s, moderately but significantly so, marked every one of the four CD4+ subsets in Type 1 diabetes patients.

The source material was central memory CD4+ T cells from blood. The receptor source for this set is a man between 18 and 29 years old with type 1 diabetes.

V gene TRBV4-3 combines with J gene TRBJ2-7; TRBD2 matches at 10 bases. In germline, CDR1 is LGHNA, CDR2 YSLEER. The CDR3 extends over 17 amino acids. The V segment lost 1 base and the J segment 6 bases; nucleotides outside the gene matches: 12. The chain's CDR3 is CASSQGTSGARYSEQYF. The CDR3 DNA follows: TGCGCCAGCAGCCAAGGGACTAGCGGAGCGAGATATAGCGAGCAGTACTTC.

This rearrangement joins TRBV19 to TRBJ2-2; no reliable D call. Between the trimmed V and J ends, which lost 6 bases and 4 bases, there was a span of 15 bases. Germline loops: CDR1 LNHDA, CDR2 SQIVND (reference sequence). The CDR3 is 15 residues long. CDR3 amino acids: CASRTHDEVTGELFF. CDR3 sequence (DNA): TGTGCCAGTAGGACCCATGACGAGGTCACCGGGGAGCTGTTTTTT.

This clone was seen a handful of times. J is TRBJ2-5 and V is TRBV18; D unresolved. The germline CDR1 and CDR2 sequences are KGHSH and LQKENI. V lost 1 base and J 0 bases, leaving 12 bases between the germline ends. This CDR3 has 16 residues. The CDR3 sequence is CASSPLGQLNQETQYF. In DNA, the CDR3 is TGTGCCAGCTCACCACTCGGGCAGCTGAACCAAGAGACCCAGTACTTC.

V gene TRBV28 combines with J gene TRBJ1-2; no clear D gene. Germline-derived CDR1 and CDR2 are MDHEN and SYDVKM. Deletions cut 3 bases from V and 8 bases from J, with 10 bases between. The length of the CDR3 is 12 residues. CDR3 sequence: CASSFKGDGYTF. DNA of the CDR3: TGTGCCAGCAGTTTCAAGGGCGACGGCTACACCTTC.

The chain employs TRBV19 and TRBJ2-5; maybe TRBD1 (6 bases). Germline CDR1 LNHDA, CDR2 SQIVND (reference sequence). V lost 4 bases, J lost 1 base, and 10 bases lay in between. CDR3 length equals 14 residues. The DNA for the CDR3 is TGTGCCAGTAGTAGTCAGGGGACCCAAGAGACCCAGTACTTC. It codes for CASSSQGTQETQYF.

This clone was recorded a few times. V is TRBV5-1 and J is TRBJ1-2; D not resolved. Germline CDR1 is SGHRS and CDR2 is YFSETQ. CDR3 length equals 13 residues. V lost 0 bases to trimming and J lost 4 bases, with 7 bases between them. CDR3 in amino acids: CASSLGQLYGYTF. CDR3 in DNA: TGCGCCAGCAGCTTGGGGCAGCTCTATGGCTACACCTTC.

In the case of this clone: A much larger clone differs by one base, so this may be a read error. J is TRBJ2-2 and V is TRBV15; tentative D call: TRBD1 (6 bases). The CDR3 covers 16 residues. Germline V lookup: CDR1 LNHNV, CDR2 YYDKDF (reference sequence). With 0 bases removed from V and 5 bases from J, the gap between germline ends came to 13 bases. CDR3 loop: CATSRERSGVTGELFF. Written as DNA, the CDR3 is TGTGCCACCAGCAGAGAGCGGTCAGGGGTGACCGGGGAGCTGTTTTTT.

This chain uses TRBV7-9 with TRBJ2-2; the D is unclear. The CDR3 extends over 14 amino acids. V was trimmed by 6 bases and J by 0 bases, leaving 8 bases between them. CDR1 SEHNR and CDR2 FQNEAQ come from the germline V gene (reference sequence). In DNA form, the CDR3 reads TGTGCCAGCAGGGACGGCCCGAACACCGGGGAGCTGTTTTTT. This sequence encodes CASRDGPNTGELFF.

The genes are TRBV25-1 and TRBJ2-5, with D hard to call. Germline V gene lookup returns CDR1 MGHDK and CDR2 SYGVNS. Trimming took 4 bases from V and 0 from J, leaving 9 bases between them. The CDR3 consists of 14 residues. DNA of the CDR3: TGTGCCAGCAGTGGCCACCGGTACCAAGAGACCCAGTACTTC. This sequence encodes CASSGHRYQETQYF.

The chain employs TRBV28 and TRBJ1-4; 10 bases are shared with TRBD1. The V segment lost 7 bases and the J segment 7 bases; nucleotides outside the gene matches: 9. Germline V gives CDR1 MDHEN, CDR2 SYDVKM. The CDR3 is made up of 15 amino acids. The CDR3 sequence: CASMWDRGSGEKLFF. As DNA, the CDR3 is TGTGCCAGCATGTGGGACAGGGGTTCGGGTGAAAAACTGTTTTTT. The full variable domain, rest sourced from reference TRBV28 and TRBJ1-4, is DVKVTQSSRYLVKRTGEKVFLECVQDMDHENMFWYRQDPGLGLRLIYFSYDVKMKEKGDIPEGYSVSREKKERFSLILESASTNQTSMYLCASMWDRGSGEKLFFGSGTQLSVL.

V gene TRBV7-9 combines with J gene TRBJ2-3, with D tentatively TRBD1 (5 bases). The CDR3 totals 19 residues. With 0 bases removed from V and 0 bases from J, the gap between germline ends came to 19 bases. Germline CDR1 SEHNR, CDR2 FQNEAQ (reference sequence). The CDR3: CASSLARQGDTSSTDTQYF. CDR3 coding DNA: TGTGCCAGCAGCTTAGCGCGCCAGGGCGATACCTCTAGCACAGATACGCAGTATTTT.

This clone was seen only a few times. The rearrangement uses TRBV5-1 and TRBJ2-5; 11 nucleotides line up with TRBD2. Looked up from germline, CDR1 is SGHRS and CDR2 is YFSETQ. The CDR3 has 17 amino acids. The trim removed 3 bases at V and 2 bases at J, leaving 9 bases unmatched. The CDR3 is CASSSAGLADYQETQYF. The CDR3 DNA reads TGCGCCAGCAGCTCGGCGGGACTAGCGGATTATCAAGAGACCCAGTACTTC.

This clone showed up just a few times. V gene TRBV19 combines with J gene TRBJ2-3, with 7 bases identical to TRBD1. The CDR3 totals 15 residues. Germline V gives CDR1 LNHDA, CDR2 SQIVND (reference sequence). J gave up 0 bases and V 5 bases, and 5 bases lay outside the gene matches. CDR3 region: CASSGIQGSTDTQYF. CDR3 nucleotide sequence: TGTGCCAGTAGTGGAATACAGGGGAGCACAGATACGCAGTATTTT.

This clone was seen more than once but under ten times. A junction end diverges from the germline sequence, so it may reflect a read error. This CDR3 is CASSLASTPNEQFF. The DNA of the CDR3 is TGTGCTAGCAGCTTAGCCTCGACCCCCAATGAGCAGTTCTTC. The chain joins TRBV7-7 to TRBJ2-1, with D hard to call. The germline V gene encodes CDR1 SSHAT and CDR2 FNYEAQ (reference sequence). The CDR3 extends over 14 amino acids.

This clone was seen a handful of times. The chain combines TRBV7-2 with TRBJ2-5; 7 nucleotides align to TRBD1. Germline CDR1 SGHTA, CDR2 FQGNSA. V gave up 5 bases and J gave up 6 bases; unmatched junction bases: 6. CDR3 length: 13 residues. The DNA of the CDR3 is TGTGCCAGCAGCGCACAGGGGAGCCAGACCCAGTACTTC. Translated, it gives CASSAQGSQTQYF. The full variable domain, in which reference TRBV7-2 and TRBJ2-5 provide the parts outside the CDR3, is GAGVSQSPSNKVTEKGKDVELRCDPISGHTALYWYRQSLGQGLEFLIYFQGNSAPDKSGLPSDRFSAERTGGSVSTLTIQRTQQEDSAVYLCASSAQGSQTQYFGPGTRLLVL.

The V gene is TRBV15, the J gene TRBJ2-2, with 11 bases fitting TRBD1. The CDR3 is 15 amino acids. The germline V gene has CDR1 LNHNV and CDR2 YYDKDF (reference sequence). With V trimmed by 2 bases and J by 6 bases, 2 bases remained unmatched. CDR3 DNA: TGTGCCACCAGCAGAATGGGACAGGGGGCCGGGGAGCTGTTTTTT. This encodes CATSRMGQGAGELFF. The whole variable domain, remainder taken from reference TRBV15 and TRBJ2-2, is DAMVIQNPRYQVTQFGKPVTLSCSQTLNHNVMYWYQQKSSQAPKLLFHYYDKDFNNEADTPDNFQSRRPNTSFCFLDIRSPGLGDTAMYLCATSRMGQGAGELFFGEGSRLTVL.

This chain joins TRBV4-2 and TRBJ2-6; D not certain. Germline V gene data show CDR1 as LGHNA and CDR2 as YNFKEQ. Trimming took 0 bases from V and 0 from J, leaving 9 bases between them. The CDR3 totals 17 residues. The CDR3 loop reads CASSQEGAHSGANVLTF. CDR3 DNA: TGTGCCAGCAGCCAAGAGGGCGCCCACTCTGGGGCCAACGTCCTGACTTTC.

In the case of this clone: Different DNA sequences within this sample yield the same CDR3. The rearrangement uses TRBV5-4 and TRBJ2-7, with 10 bases lining up with TRBD1. CDR3 size: 13 residues. The germline CDR1 and CDR2 sequences are SGHNT and YYREEE (reference sequence). J gave up 5 bases and V 4 bases, and 3 bases lay outside the gene matches. CDR3 DNA sequence: TGTGCCAGCAGCCGACAGGGGGCCGACGAGCAGTACTTC. Protein product: CASSRQGADEQYF. Looking up the rest from reference TRBV5-4 and TRBJ2-7 gives the full variable domain: ETGVTQSPTHLIKTRGQQVTLRCSSQSGHNTVSWYQQALGQGPQFIFQYYREEENGRGNFPPRFSGLQFPNYSSELNVNALELDDSALYLCASSRQGADEQYFGPGTRLTVT.

This clone was counted only a few times. In DNA form, the CDR3 reads TGCAGTGCTAGAGAAGTCTACGAGCAGTACTTC. As protein: CSAREVYEQYF. The chain joins TRBV20-1 to TRBJ2-7; D gene ambiguous. Germline V lookup: CDR1 DFQATT, CDR2 SNEGSKA (reference sequence). The CDR3 totals 11 residues. The V end lost 0 bases, the J end lost 3 bases, and 3 bases lay between the germline ends.

The chain joins TRBV30 to TRBJ1-4, with TRBD1 as a possible D gene (5 bases). V was clipped by 4 bases and J by 8 bases, with 17 bases between them. Germline-derived CDR1 and CDR2 are GTSNPN and SVGIG (reference sequence). The CDR3 has 14 amino acids. The CDR3, as DNA: TGTGCCTGGAACAACCCACCGGGGGGAGAAAAACTGTTTTTT. Translating gives CAWNNPPGGEKLFF.

The chain joins TRBV25-1 to TRBJ2-1, with 7 bases fitting TRBD2. Germline V CDR1 and CDR2: MGHDK, SYGVNS. With 5 bases clipped from V and 9 bases from J, the junction kept 7 bases outside the gene matches. The CDR3 contains 13 residues. The CDR3 reads CASSFSSGGEQFF. For the CDR3, the DNA is TGTGCCAGCAGTTTTTCGTCGGGGGGTGAGCAGTTCTTC. Looking up the rest from reference TRBV25-1 and TRBJ2-1 gives the full variable domain: EADIYQTPRYLVIGTGKKITLECSQTMGHDKMYWYQQDPGMELHLIHYSYGVNSTEKGDLSSESTVSRIRTEHFPLTLESARPSHTSQYLCASSFSSGGEQFFGPGTRLTVL.

V gene TRBV30 combines with J gene TRBJ1-1; TRBD1 is a possible D gene (5 bases). This CDR3 region has 13 residues. The germline V gene encodes CDR1 GTSNPN and CDR2 SVGIG (reference sequence). Trimming took 7 bases from V and 1 from J, leaving 13 bases between them. The CDR3 protein is CASHRGGNTEAFF. CDR3 coding DNA: TGTGCCTCACACCGGGGGGGGAACACTGAAGCTTTCTTT.

The chain has TRBV11-2 and TRBJ2-2; D not resolved. The CDR3 has 16 amino acids. Trimming removed 1 base at V and 0 bases at J, with 9 bases between. Looked up from germline, CDR1 is SGHAT and CDR2 is FQNNGV. In nucleotides, the CDR3 is TGTGCCAGCAGCTTAGTAGGGTCATCGAACACCGGGGAGCTGTTTTTT. Translated, it gives CASSLVGSSNTGELFF.

The chain couples TRBV4-1 to TRBJ2-3; 9 nucleotides line up with TRBD2. The CDR3 has 19 residues. CDR1 and CDR2 from the germline V gene are MGHRA and YSYEKL. V was pared by 5 bases and J by 2 bases, with 17 bases of the junction left unmatched. The CDR3 is CASSSQNAGGRIYTDTQYF. The CDR3 bases are TGCGCCAGCAGCTCTCAGAACGCGGGGGGGCGGATTTACACAGATACGCAGTATTTT.

The chain combines TRBV5-6 with TRBJ2-3; 10 positions match TRBD2. Germline trimming cut 0 bases from V and 6 bases from J; bases unmatched to any gene: 4. Germline assignment: CDR1 SGHDT and CDR2 YYEEEE. CDR3 length: 15 residues. As DNA, the CDR3 is TGTGCCAGCAGCTTGGGGACTAGCGGATTCGATACGCAGTATTTT. This encodes CASSLGTSGFDTQYF. Using reference TRBV5-6 and TRBJ2-3 for the parts outside the CDR3, the full variable domain is DAGVTQSPTHLIKTRGQQVTLRCSPKSGHDTVSWYQQALGQGPQFIFQYYEEEERQRGNFPDRFSGHQFPNYSSELNVNALLLGDSALYLCASSLGTSGFDTQYFGPGTRLTVL.

V is TRBV28 and J is TRBJ1-3; D call uncertain. The CDR3 runs to 13 residues. Per germline, CDR1 MDHEN and CDR2 SYDVKM. V was shortened by 8 bases and J by 1 base, with 9 bases between the two germline ends. The CDR3 sequence: CASDRGSGNTIYF. CDR3 bases: TGTGCCAGCGACCGAGGGTCTGGAAACACCATATATTTT.